This T cell receptor (beta chain) derives from a study of shared clonotypes between healthy human individuals. General study results and limits: Larger richness was generally estimated for naive than memory subsets. Sequencing depth was predicted to influence how clonotypes are shared among donors.

V was clipped by 6 bases and J by 0 bases, with 11 bases between them. The CDR3 covers 13 residues. Germline CDR1 and CDR2: SQVTM and ANQGSEA. Notes on this clone: Its antigen remains unknown.

Naive CD8 populations comprised CD45RO-negative cells positively selected for CCR7, excluding terminally differentiated effector memory CD45RA+ cells. Those who donated were healthy HIV-negative adults, with no recent acute infections or vaccinations reported. Samples underwent the assay at deep level. TCRdb's table, derived via immunoSEQ multiplex PCR, lists solely in-frame clones and lacks some. The table lists roughly 570,000 clones, 95% to 98% of them singletons. The source is a man under 40 in good health. The rearrangement links TRBV29-1 to TRBJ1-2, with D perhaps TRBD1 (6 bases). The sequenced sample was naive CD8+ T cells sorted from blood. The CDR3: CSVAQGSNYGYTF. The CDR3 nucleotides are TGCAGCGTCGCACAGGGCTCTAACTATGGCTACACCTTC.